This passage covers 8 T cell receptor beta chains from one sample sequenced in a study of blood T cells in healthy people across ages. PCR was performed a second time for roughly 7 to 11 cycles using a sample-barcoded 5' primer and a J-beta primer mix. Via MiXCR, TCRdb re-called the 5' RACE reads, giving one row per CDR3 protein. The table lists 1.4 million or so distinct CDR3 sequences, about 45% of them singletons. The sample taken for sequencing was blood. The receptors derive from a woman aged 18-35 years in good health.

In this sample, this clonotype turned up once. The CDR3 DNA reads TGCAGTGCTAGGCGTATGGCGGGAGACAATGAGCAGTACTTC. Translated, it gives CSARRMAGDNEQYF. The rearrangement joins TRBV20-1 to TRBJ2-1, with 7 nucleotides matching TRBD2. TRBJ2-7 matches the DNA end more closely, so the J call is doubtful. CDR1 and CDR2 (germline): DFQATT, SNEGSKA (reference sequence). CDR3 size: 14 residues.

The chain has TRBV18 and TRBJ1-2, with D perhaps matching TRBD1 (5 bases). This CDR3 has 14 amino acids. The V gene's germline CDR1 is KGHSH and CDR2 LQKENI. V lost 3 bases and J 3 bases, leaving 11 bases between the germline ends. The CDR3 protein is CASSPTDNDYGYTF. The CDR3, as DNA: TGTGCCAGCTCACCGACGGACAATGACTATGGCTACACCTTC. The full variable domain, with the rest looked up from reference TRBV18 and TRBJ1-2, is NAGVMQNPRHLVRRRGQEARLRCSPMKGHSHVYWYRQLPEEGLKFMVYLQKENIIDESGMPKERFSAEFPKEGPSILRIQQVVRGDSAAYFCASSPTDNDYGYTFGSGTRLTVV.

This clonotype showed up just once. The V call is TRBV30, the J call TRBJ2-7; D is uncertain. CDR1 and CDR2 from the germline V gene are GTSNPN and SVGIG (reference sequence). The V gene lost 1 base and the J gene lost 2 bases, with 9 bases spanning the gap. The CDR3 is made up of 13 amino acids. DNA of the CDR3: TGTGCCTGGAGTGAGGGCTTCACCTACGAGCAGTACTTC. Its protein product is CAWSEGFTYEQYF.

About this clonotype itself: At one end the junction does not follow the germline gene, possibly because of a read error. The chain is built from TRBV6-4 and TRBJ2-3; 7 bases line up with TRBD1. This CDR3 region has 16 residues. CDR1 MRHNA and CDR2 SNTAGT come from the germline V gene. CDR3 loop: CASSDSRTGDTDMQYF. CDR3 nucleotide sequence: TGTGCCAGCAGTGACTCGAGAACAGGGGACACAGATATGCAGTATTTT.

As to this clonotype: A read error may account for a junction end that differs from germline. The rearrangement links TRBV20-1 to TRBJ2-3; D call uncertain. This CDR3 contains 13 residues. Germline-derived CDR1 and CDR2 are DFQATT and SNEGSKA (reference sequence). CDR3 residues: CSAHDRPFGTRYF. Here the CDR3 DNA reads TGCAGTGCCCACGATAGGCCCTTTGGAACGCGGTATTTT.

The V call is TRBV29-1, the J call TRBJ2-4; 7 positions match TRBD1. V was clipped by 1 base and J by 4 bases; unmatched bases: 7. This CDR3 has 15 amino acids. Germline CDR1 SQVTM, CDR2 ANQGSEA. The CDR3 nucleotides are TGCAGCGTTGAAGTCGTCGGGACAGAGAAAAACATTCAGTACTTC. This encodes CSVEVVGTEKNIQYF.

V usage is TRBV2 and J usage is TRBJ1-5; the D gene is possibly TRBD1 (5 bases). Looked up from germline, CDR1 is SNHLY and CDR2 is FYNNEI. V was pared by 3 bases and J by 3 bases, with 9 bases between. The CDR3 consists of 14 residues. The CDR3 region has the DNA TGTGCCAGCAGTGACAGGGTCAACAATCAGCCCCAGCATTTT. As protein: CASSDRVNNQPQHF.

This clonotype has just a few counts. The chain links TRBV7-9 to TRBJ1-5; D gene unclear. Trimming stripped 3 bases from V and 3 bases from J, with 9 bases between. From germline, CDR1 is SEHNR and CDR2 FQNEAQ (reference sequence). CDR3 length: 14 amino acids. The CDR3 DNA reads TGTGCCAGCAGCTTGTCGGCTGTCAATCAGCCCCAGCATTTT. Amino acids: CASSLSAVNQPQHF. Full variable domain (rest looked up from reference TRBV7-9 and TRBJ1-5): DTGVSQNPRHKITKRGQNVTFRCDPISEHNRLYWYRQTLGQGPEFLTYFQNEAQLEKSRLLSDRFSAERPKGSFSTLEIQRTEQGDSAMYLCASSLSAVNQPQHFGDGTRLSIL.